A selection of T cell receptor beta chains follows, all from one sample in a study of beta chain features in type 1 diabetes. Measured with immunoSEQ multiplex PCR; TCRdb has only the in-frame clones, and not every one. The sample lists hundreds of thousands of clones; 11% to 15% were seen once. Specimen: naive CD4+ T cells from blood. The receptors shown here come from a man between 18 and 35 years old with type 1 diabetes. Both conserved end residues are part of each CDR3. The order of the fields is D gene, J gene, clone size, V gene, CDR3 protein, CDR3 DNA. D genes are given only for firm matches. Where a row states a size, it is once, few, many or the class of an expanded clone; other rows omit it.

D: NA; J: TRBJ2-3; size: few; V: TRBV6-4; CDR3: CASSGQGGTDTQYF; DNA: TGTGCCAGCAGTGGGCAGGGAGGCACAGATACGCAGTATTTT
D: NA; J: TRBJ2-1; size: NA; V: TRBV4-1; CDR3: CASSQDIGAGYNEQFF; DNA: TGCGCCAGCAGCCAAGATATAGGAGCCGGGTACAATGAGCAGTTCTTC
D: NA; J: TRBJ2-1; size: NA; V: TRBV7-9; CDR3: CASTGEYEQFF; DNA: TGTGCCAGCACAGGAGAATACGAGCAGTTCTTC
D: TRBD2; J: TRBJ2-7; size: few; V: TRBV30; CDR3: CAWHSGLSYEQYF; DNA: TGTGCCTGGCATAGCGGGCTCTCCTACGAGCAGTACTTC
D: NA; J: TRBJ2-3; size: few; V: TRBV2; CDR3: CASSEALSSDTQYF; DNA: TGTGCCAGCAGTGAAGCGCTCTCATCGGATACGCAGTATTTT
D: TRBD2; J: TRBJ2-5; size: few; V: TRBV5-1; CDR3: CASSQDGGRETQYF; DNA: TGCGCCAGCAGCCAAGATGGCGGGAGAGAGACCCAGTACTTC
D: NA; J: TRBJ2-5; size: few; V: TRBV25-1; CDR3: CASSGPLGGRETQYF; DNA: TGTGCCAGCAGTGGACCCTTGGGGGGGCGAGAGACCCAGTACTTC
D: TRBD1; J: TRBJ2-5; size: NA; V: TRBV25-1; CDR3: CASSVIDRVGETQYF; DNA: TGTGCCAGCAGTGTCATCGACAGGGTGGGAGAGACCCAGTACTTC
D: TRBD2; J: TRBJ2-5; size: few; V: TRBV7-9; CDR3: CASSLGAGAETQYF; DNA: TGTGCCAGCAGCTTAGGAGCGGGAGCGGAGACCCAGTACTTC
D: NA; J: TRBJ2-3; size: NA; V: TRBV28; CDR3: CASSLWVRLLKDTQYF; DNA: TGTGCCAGCAGTTTATGGGTTCGGCTCCTGAAAGATACGCAGTATTTT
D: NA; J: TRBJ2-7; size: NA; V: TRBV7-2; CDR3: CASSSPGHPSSYEQYF; DNA: TGTGCCAGCAGCTCACCGGGACACCCTAGCTCCTACGAGCAGTACTTC
D: NA; J: TRBJ1-1; size: NA; V: TRBV30; CDR3: CAWNSGTEAFF; DNA: TGTGCCTGGAATTCGGGGACTGAAGCTTTCTTT
D: TRBD1; J: TRBJ2-6; size: NA; V: TRBV7-8; CDR3: CASSLAGTANSGANVLTF; DNA: TGTGCCAGCAGCTTAGCTGGGACAGCAAACTCTGGGGCCAACGTCCTGACTTTC
D: NA; J: TRBJ2-5; size: NA; V: TRBV19; CDR3: CASSPDLGHVQETQYF; DNA: TGTGCCAGTAGTCCTGATCTCGGACACGTCCAAGAGACCCAGTACTTC
D: NA; J: TRBJ2-7; size: few; V: TRBV14; CDR3: CASSQVGRVVGEQYF; DNA: TGTGCCAGCAGCCAAGTCGGCAGGGTTGTGGGCGAGCAGTACTTC
D: NA; J: TRBJ2-2; size: NA; V: TRBV28; CDR3: CASSTQGRHTGELFF; DNA: TGTGCCAGCAGTACTCAGGGGCGGCACACCGGGGAGCTGTTTTTT
D: NA; J: TRBJ2-6; size: NA; V: TRBV11-1; CDR3: CASSASGANVLTF; DNA: TGTGCCAGCAGCGCGTCTGGGGCCAACGTCCTGACTTTC
D: NA; J: TRBJ2-7; size: few; V: TRBV30; CDR3: CAWSVVAGSTPIYF; DNA: TGTGCCTGGAGTGTTGTGGCGGGGTCCACCCCAATTTACTTC
D: TRBD2; J: TRBJ2-1; size: few; V: TRBV7-2; CDR3: CASSAGLAGTDEQFF; DNA: TGTGCCAGCAGCGCCGGACTAGCGGGAACGGATGAGCAGTTCTTC
D: TRBD2; J: TRBJ2-3; size: few; V: TRBV7-2; CDR3: CASSWDFTAGGPPDTQYF; DNA: TGTGCCAGCAGCTGGGATTTTACGGCGGGGGGGCCCCCAGATACGCAGTATTTT
D: NA; J: TRBJ1-2; size: few; V: TRBV7-2; CDR3: CASSYDSMNYGYTF; DNA: TGTGCCAGCAGCTATGACAGTATGAACTATGGCTACACCTTC
D: NA; J: TRBJ2-1; size: few; V: TRBV20-1; CDR3: CSALGNEQFF; DNA: TGCAGTGCCCTGGGCAATGAGCAGTTCTTC
D: NA; J: TRBJ2-5; size: few; V: TRBV25-1; CDR3: CASSEFVRAETQYF; DNA: TGTGCCAGCAGTGAATTTGTCAGGGCAGAGACCCAGTACTTC
D: NA; J: TRBJ1-4; size: few; V: TRBV7-2; CDR3: CASSNRRSAGEKLFF; DNA: TGTGCCAGCTCCAATCGCAGGTCGGCGGGGGAAAAACTGTTTTTT
D: NA; J: TRBJ2-2; size: few; V: TRBV7-9; CDR3: CASSLTGTGELFF; DNA: TGTGCCAGCAGCTTAACCGGGACCGGGGAGCTGTTTTTT
D: NA; J: TRBJ1-2; size: NA; V: TRBV7-9; CDR3: CASSFTDSSYGYTF; DNA: TGTGCCAGCAGCTTTACGGACAGCTCCTATGGCTACACCTTC
D: NA; J: TRBJ1-5; size: NA; V: TRBV7-9; CDR3: CASSRGGDQPQHF; DNA: TGTGCCAGCAGCCGGGGTGGGGATCAGCCCCAGCATTTT
D: NA; J: TRBJ2-1; size: NA; V: TRBV10-3; CDR3: CAISEGTPSYNEQFF; DNA: TGTGCCATCAGTGAGGGGACCCCCTCCTACAATGAGCAGTTCTTC
D: NA; J: TRBJ1-1; size: NA; V: TRBV18; CDR3: CASSPPVRGLNTEAFF; DNA: TGTGCCAGCTCACCTCCTGTACGGGGTCTGAACACTGAAGCTTTCTTT
D: NA; J: TRBJ2-7; size: few; V: TRBV5-1; CDR3: CASSLESPAEQYF; DNA: TGCGCCAGCAGCTTGGAATCACCAGCCGAGCAGTACTTC
D: NA; J: TRBJ1-4; size: few; V: TRBV7-9; CDR3: CASSLDAREYEKLFF; DNA: TGTGCCAGCAGCTTAGACGCCAGGGAGTATGAAAAACTGTTTTTT
D: TRBD2; J: TRBJ2-3; size: NA; V: TRBV13; CDR3: CASSHGTTRIPVADTQYF; DNA: TGTGCCAGCAGCCATGGGACTACCCGAATCCCTGTCGCAGATACGCAGTATTTT
D: NA; J: TRBJ2-1; size: NA; V: TRBV7-9; CDR3: CASSLTSADNEQFF; DNA: TGTGCCAGCAGCCTAACCAGCGCCGACAATGAGCAGTTCTTC
D: NA; J: TRBJ2-2; size: NA; V: TRBV19; CDR3: CASRLTGTGELFF; DNA: TGTGCCAGTAGGTTGACAGGAACCGGGGAGCTGTTTTTT
D: NA; J: TRBJ2-6; size: few; V: TRBV30; CDR3: CAWSGMGLPPSGANVLTF; DNA: TGTGCCTGGAGTGGCATGGGGCTGCCCCCCTCTGGGGCCAACGTCCTGACTTTC
D: TRBD1; J: TRBJ2-2; size: NA; V: TRBV9; CDR3: CASSVAGRGTGELFF; DNA: TGTGCCAGCAGCGTAGCTGGCAGGGGGACCGGGGAGCTGTTTTTT
D: NA; J: TRBJ2-2; size: NA; V: TRBV27; CDR3: CASSPYKEAGELFF; DNA: TGTGCCAGCAGTCCCTATAAGGAGGCCGGGGAGCTGTTTTTT
D: TRBD1; J: TRBJ2-1; size: NA; V: TRBV2; CDR3: CASSADRAGYNEQFF; DNA: TGTGCCAGCAGTGCTGACAGGGCAGGCTACAATGAGCAGTTCTTC
D: NA; J: TRBJ2-7; size: few; V: TRBV5-1; CDR3: CASSSTGRDEQYF; DNA: TGCGCCAGCAGCTCGACAGGTCGCGACGAGCAGTACTTC
D: NA; J: TRBJ1-5; size: few; V: TRBV15; CDR3: CATSRVGQPQHF; DNA: TGTGCCACCAGCAGAGTAGGTCAGCCCCAGCATTTT
D: NA; J: TRBJ1-1; size: NA; V: TRBV29-1; CDR3: CSVDLLRANSMNTEAFF; DNA: TGCAGCGTTGACCTCTTGAGGGCTAACTCCATGAACACTGAAGCTTTCTTT